This T cell receptor (beta chain) was obtained from a study of T cells after yellow fever vaccination. Details on this clonotype: Antigen specificity is unknown.

V shed 2 bases and J 6 bases; nucleotides not matched to a gene: 8. The CDR3 is made up of 15 amino acids. Germline V gives CDR1 KGHSH, CDR2 LQKENI. Study results and caveats: The CD4 compartment and the CD8 compartment contained a small share of clonotypes in common. The presence of abundant clonotypes contaminating from the bulk population was possible in FACS-sorted repertoires. Once the booster was given, most primary-vaccination clones reappeared, at about 96% for CD4 and 85% to 90% for CD8.

TCR cDNA was made by 5'RACE template switching, adding a universal primer site and UMIs. TCRdb reprocessed the 5' RACE reads with MiXCR, giving one entry per CDR3 protein. The table has about 350,000 distinct CDR3 sequences, roughly 3.9% seen once. This sequence originates from a man aged 18 to 35 who received the YFV17D yellow fever vaccine. The sample consisted of PBMCs, taken 5 days after the yellow fever booster vaccination. The J gene is TRBJ2-7, the V gene TRBV18, with 9 bases that match TRBD1. The CDR3 protein is CASSPAGTGNREQYF. The CDR3 coding sequence is TGTGCCAGCTCACCAGCCGGGACAGGGAATCGCGAGCAGTACTTC.